This T cell receptor beta chain stems from a study of blood T cells in healthy people across ages. The CDR3 is 11 residues long. Germline V lookup: CDR1 SGHVS, CDR2 FQNEAQ. Deletions cut 4 bases from V and 7 bases from J, with 8 bases between. Sample-barcoded 5' priming and a J-beta primer mix drove a second PCR of about 7 to 11 cycles. TCRdb ran MiXCR on the 5' RACE reads and lists one entry per CDR3 protein. This sample has approximately 800,000 distinct CDR3 sequences; roughly 24% occur once, and the top ten carry less than 3.5%. This same sample was also taken into another study, of T cells of mothers and their children.

The source material was blood. This chain links TRBV7-8 with TRBJ2-7; maybe TRBD1 (5 bases). The origin of this receptor is a boy younger than 18 in good health. CDR3 nucleotide sequence: TGTGCCAGCAGCTCATACAGGGAGCAGTACTTC. This encodes CASSSYREQYF.